The sequence of this T cell receptor (beta chain) was determined in a study of CD4 T cells in relation to SARS-CoV-2 and coronaviruses. Before the COVID-19 pandemic, during about 2010-2018, CD4+ T cells were taken from unexposed donors. Isolation of CD4+ T cells took place after approximately eleven days in culture. Regarding this clone: The antigen is not known.

The germline V gene has CDR1 SGHTA and CDR2 FQGTGA. The CDR3 consists of 14 residues. V gave up 0 bases and J gave up 5 bases, with 7 bases separating them. TCRdb's table, derived via immunoSEQ multiplex PCR, lists solely in-frame clones and lacks some. The repertoire holds about 18,000 clones, with 77% as singletons. The receptor's source is a human donor in good health. This sequence joins TRBV7-3 and TRBJ2-2; the D is unclear. Sequenced: CD4+ T cells from PBMCs, cultured in vitro. The CDR3 spells CASSLTFFTGELFF. The CDR3 DNA sequence: TGTGCCAGCAGCTTAACGTTCTTTACCGGGGAGCTGTTTTTT.